This TCR beta chain comes out of a study of Ad26.COV2.S vaccination and SARS-CoV-2 variants. TCRdb's table, derived via immunoSEQ multiplex PCR, lists solely in-frame clones and lacks some. This sample yields 400,000 to 500,000 clones, of which around 87% are seen a single time; 3.5% to 4% belongs to the top ten. Study results and caveats: Non-spike TCR breadth did not differ much between vaccine and placebo recipients.

Specified treatment: about 20 received Ad26.COV2.S at low or high dose, single or two shots; about 5 received placebo; per-sample allocation not given. Sampling took place 63 days after the first vaccine or placebo injection. The administered vaccine (an Ad26 vector) expressed Wuhan-strain SARS-CoV-2 spike. This clone occurred a few times. Its cognate antigen is unknown. This clonotype was sampled from a person between 18 and 59 years old who received the Ad26.COV2.S COVID-19 vaccine or a placebo. The sample was peripheral blood, taken in a trial of Ad26.COV2.S vaccine versus placebo.

In DNA, the CDR3 is TGTGCCAGCAGTAGTTACAGGGGCTCGGGGGTGGGGACTGAAGCTTTCTTT. This encodes CASSSYRGSGVGTEAFF. The V gene is TRBV11-2, the J gene TRBJ1-1; 7 nucleotides align to TRBD1. The CDR3 extends over 17 amino acids. Germline CDR1 SGHAT, CDR2 FQNNGV. Trimming took 6 bases from V and 5 from J; bases not matched to a gene: 18.